This T cell receptor (beta chain) was identified in a study of coeliac disease (dated by TCRdb to between 2020 and 2023). Regarding the study in general: Coeliac patients were categorised as having newly diagnosed active disease, refractory coeliac disease type I, or disease controlled by a gluten-free diet. The study was aimed at characterising TR repertoires of small intestinal T cells in active, refractory type I and gluten-free-diet-treated coeliac disease. High-resolution HLA typing was unavailable, so biased TRBV7-2 usage was queried as a proof of principle. Next-generation sequencing of rearranged TRB and TRG CDR3 regions was applied to small intestinal lymphocyte fractions from coeliac and non-coeliac patients. Refractory coeliac disease type I meant no response to a gluten-free diet for more than 12 months, together with immunophenotypically normal intraepithelial cells. TRB sequencing worked for samples from under 35 subjects, and these included 24 paired bulk unsorted intraepithelial and lamina propria cell samples. The full study included around 30 patients: about 22 with serologically confirmed coeliac disease and 8 controls with non-small intestinal disorders. The paper's findings and limits, for the study overall: TRB repertoires were found to be largely private, with most amino acid sequences unique to one sample, and no significant difference in V-gene usage was found between disease groups. Lower clonality than in controls was observed in the TRB and TRG repertoires of active coeliac intraepithelial and lamina propria samples, suggesting that diverse T cells were recruited. The approach was considered by the authors to be unsuitable for unbiased detection of gliadin-specific T cells, as gliadin-specific T cells are scarce and rarely shared between patients. Cross-contamination between compartments was possible, because separating intraepithelial cells from lamina propria cells did not produce high-purity fractions. Published gliadin-specific TRB sequences were found in 9 of 18 coeliac lamina propria samples but in only 1 of 6 controls.

The CDR3 runs 12 amino acids, cysteine and phenylalanine included. Solely the CDR3 DNA is kept, with 36 bases framed from the first base. V and J lose 1 base and 4 bases, and a span of 4 bases separates them. CDR1 and CDR2, per the germline V gene, are SGHAT and FQNNGV. Library method: the immunoSEQ multiplex PCR assay. Using reverse primers that targeted J gene segments together with forward primers that targeted V gene segments, the TR loci were amplified in a multiplexed PCR. The amplified CDR3 regions were sequenced using the Illumina HiSeq System. As for the authors' bioinformatics: Closely related reads were merged with a nearest-neighbour algorithm so that PCR and sequencing errors were removed and data were collapsed into unique sequences. Repertoires were summarised by clonality and by T cell density, defined as TR molecules per amount of genomic DNA input. CDR3 amino acid sequences present in at least 80% of unsorted samples were defined as public TRs, and these public TRs were then tested for differential abundance between coeliac and control samples. Every lamina propria sample was checked against a list of 218 published gliadin-specific TRB sequences. Kruskal-Wallis tests followed by Dunn post-tests were used to test for differences in clonality and density between disease groups. The source is immuneACCESS, and TCRdb retained only in-frame sequences with V and J called. Part of the clones is not carried over; for the studies checked, unresolved V genes explain less than half of this, and the remainder is unexplained. The V and J calls and clone size were taken over from that table, and D and trimming were inferred from the DNA. The sample table lists around 9,000 clones, roughly 71% of them with a count of one. Together, the top ten hold 20% to 25% of the sample.

Comment on this clone: What this receptor recognizes is not known. No much larger clonotype is one base removed from it; base qualities were not supplied.

Aliquots of 500,000 cells were frozen in DMSO/FBS in liquid nitrogen, and a single aliquot per fraction was used for sequencing. Endoscopy and small intestinal biopsy were performed in all 30 patients in the study. Lamina propria cells were released by collagenase digestion of the biopsy tissue left over after intraepithelial cell isolation. Genomic DNA was extracted from frozen unsorted cell fractions using the Qiagen DNeasy blood extraction kit. The receptor chain draws on TRBV11-2 and TRBJ1-1, with no confident D gene call. The sample comprised lamina propria lymphocytes from the gut. Read against the paper, the sample's cell subset or site label means: lamina propria cell (LPC) fraction of small intestinal biopsy. The sequence derives from a woman between 55 and 75 years old with celiac disease. The CDR3 protein sequence reads: CASSLVFTEAFF. The sequence in DNA is TGTGCCAGCAGCTTAGTCTTCACTGAAGCTTTCTTT. The reference TRBV11-2 and TRBJ1-1 proteins fill in what lies around the CDR3, so the full variable domain reads EAGVAQSPRYKIIEKRQSVAFWCNPISGHATLYWYQQILGQGPKLLIQFQNNGVVDDSQLPKDRFSAERLKGVDSTLKIQPAKLEDSAVYLCASSLVFTEAFFGQGTRLTVV.